The clone carrying this T cell receptor beta chain is classed as large. The antigen remains undetermined. Indicated treatment: roughly 10-day PBMC culture with coronavirus spike peptide pools or control peptides (ViraFEST assay). PBMC cultures, at 1.5 million to 2.5 million cells per well, received about 9.9 IU/ml IL-2 and roughly 9 ug/ml peptide pools. This specimen belongs to a study of vaccination and CD4 T cells after COVID-19. Study-level results: Only after vaccination were a median approximately 86% of convalescents' reactive clones seen. Spike mono-reactivity applied to 304 of 307 vaccine-specific clones detected in convalescent patients.

Oncomine TCR Beta short-read sequencing was applied to DNA from cultured CD4+ T cells. TCRdb redid the calling of the PCR reads with MiXCR, one entry per CDR3 protein. The table has approximately 6,600 distinct CDR3 sequences, about 47% seen once. The CDR3 has 15 residues. Germline lookup yields CDR1 SEHNR and CDR2 FQNEAQ (reference sequence). The V segment lost 4 bases and the J segment 5 bases; nucleotides outside the gene matches: 8. Sequenced: CD4+ T cells from blood, cultured in vitro. The J gene is TRBJ2-5, the V gene TRBV7-9; the match to TRBD1 covers 9 bases. This clonotype was sampled from a human donor who had recovered from COVID-19. CDR3 DNA: TGTGCCAGCAGCTCTACTTCCGGGACAGGGGAGACCCAGTACTTC. This translates into CASSSTSGTGETQYF.